This TCR beta chain stems from a study of OX40 agonist ivuxolimab in advanced cancers. For the wider study: Ivuxolimab, which targeted the costimulatory receptor OX40 (CD134), was an agonistic, fully human IgG2 monoclonal antibody. Peripheral TCRbeta sequencing was intended to test whether TCR sequence diversity was altered and clonal T-cell expansion was caused by ivuxolimab. The paper reports the monotherapy dose-escalation portion (N of about 50 patients) of the phase I ivuxolimab trial. Partial responses occurred in three dose-escalation patients, of whom one had hepatocellular carcinoma and two had cutaneous melanoma. Intravenous ivuxolimab was administered to patients every 2 weeks at six dose levels: 0.01, 0.1, 0.3, 1.5, 3 and 10 mg/kg. Prior anti-PD-1, anti-PD-L1 or anti-CTLA-4 therapy was permitted, and checkpoint inhibitors had been received by 40% to 50% of dose-escalation patients. A male proportion of roughly 85% and a mean age of approximately 58 years, ranging from about 20 to 80, were recorded for the dose-escalation cohort. Of the roughly 52 dose-escalation patients, hepatocellular carcinoma was present in approximately 20, melanoma in approximately 15, renal cell carcinoma in 9 and head and neck cancer in 9. Study-wide findings and limitations: The antigen specificity of the peripheral T cells that underwent clonal expansion was not determined. After ivuxolimab, CD8+ T cells had more expanded clones than CD4+ T cells on average. Low levels of normalized T-cell clonal expansion were also seen in some nonresponding patients. In the 0.1-3.0 mg/kg groups, partial responders had among the lowest normalized peripheral clonal expansion, particularly in CD8+ T cells. At doses from 0.1 to 3.0 mg/kg, clonal expansion was seen in both CD4+ and CD8+ blood T cells between baseline and week 6.

The trial excluded patients who had a history of autoimmune disease or who were on systemic immunosuppression. Peripheral blood for TCR sequencing was collected from all dose cohorts at baseline, on cycle 4 day 1, and on cycle 7 day 1. The samples were taken from a phase I, first-in-human, multicenter, open-label dose-escalation trial of ivuxolimab. Adults with locally advanced or metastatic head and neck squamous cell, hepatocellular, melanoma or renal cell carcinoma were enrolled in the trial. Before TCR sequencing, CD4+ T cells and CD8+ T cells were sorted from peripheral blood as separate populations. For sequencing of the TCRbeta CDR3 region, genomic DNA was extracted from the sorted cells. The immunoSEQ Assay was used to sequence the TCRbeta CDR3 regions. What TCRdb holds here is the immuneACCESS table cut down to in-frame rearrangements. Part of the clones is not present; checked against another copy, under half of the missing clones reflect an unresolved V gene, and the others are unexplained. The sample table contains 55,000 to 65,000 clones; only one count was recorded for 80% to 90% of them. 0.55% to 0.6% of the sample belongs to the ten largest clones.

Regarding this clone: It lacks a known antigen. No qualities accompany the bases; no much larger clone lies one base away.

There are 19 amino acids in the CDR3, from cysteine to phenylalanine inclusive. This entry keeps only the CDR3 DNA: 57 bases, framed from base 1. V is pruned by 5 bases and J by 4 bases, leaving 14 bases of the junction without a gene match. CDR1 and CDR2 are drawn from the germline V gene (reference sequence): PRHDT, FYEKMQ. Here the sequenced sample was CD4+ or CD8+ T cells sorted from blood, taken in a trial of the OX40 agonist ivuxolimab. This sequence was found in an adult with an advanced solid tumor such as melanoma, head and neck, liver or kidney cancer. The chain links TRBV13 with TRBJ2-3; 14 middle bases align to TRBD2. The CDR3 corresponds to CASSLRLAGGPRTSDTQYF. The DNA sequence is given as TGTGCCAGCAGCCTCCGACTAGCGGGGGGGCCCCGGACCTCAGATACGCAGTATTTT.